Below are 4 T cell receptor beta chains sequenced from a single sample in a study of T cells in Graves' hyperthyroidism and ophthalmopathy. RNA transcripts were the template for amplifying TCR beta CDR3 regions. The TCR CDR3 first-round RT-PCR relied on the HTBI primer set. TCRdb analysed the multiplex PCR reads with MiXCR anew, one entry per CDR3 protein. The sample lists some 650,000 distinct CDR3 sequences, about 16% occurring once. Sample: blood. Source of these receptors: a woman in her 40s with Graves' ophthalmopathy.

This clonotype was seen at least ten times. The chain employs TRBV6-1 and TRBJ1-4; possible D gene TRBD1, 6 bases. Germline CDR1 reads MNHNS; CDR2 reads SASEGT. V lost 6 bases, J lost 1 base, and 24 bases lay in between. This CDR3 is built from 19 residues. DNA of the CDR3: TGTGCCAGCAGCTCAATCCCGGGGGCGTGGTTGGGAACTAATGAAAAACTGTTTTTT. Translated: CASSSIPGAWLGTNEKLFF.

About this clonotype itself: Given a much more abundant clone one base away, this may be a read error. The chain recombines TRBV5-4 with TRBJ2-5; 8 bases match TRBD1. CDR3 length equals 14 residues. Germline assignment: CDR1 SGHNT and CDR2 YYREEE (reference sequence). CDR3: CAGSPTGGQETQYF. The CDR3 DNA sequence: TGTGCCGGCAGCCCTACAGGGGGCCAAGAGACCCAGTACTTC.

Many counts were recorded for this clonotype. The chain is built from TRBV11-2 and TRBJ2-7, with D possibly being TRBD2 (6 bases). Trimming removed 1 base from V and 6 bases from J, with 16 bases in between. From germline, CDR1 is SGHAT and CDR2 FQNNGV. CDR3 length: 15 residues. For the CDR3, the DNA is TGTGCCAGCAGCTTAGTAGGCGGGACTGTTCGCGAGCAGTACTTC. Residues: CASSLVGGTVREQYF.

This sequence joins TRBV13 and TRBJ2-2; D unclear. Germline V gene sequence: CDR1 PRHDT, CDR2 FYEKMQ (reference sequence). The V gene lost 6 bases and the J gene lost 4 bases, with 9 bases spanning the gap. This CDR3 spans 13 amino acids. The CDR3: CASRPRATGELFF. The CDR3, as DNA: TGTGCCAGCAGACCCCGGGCCACCGGGGAGCTGTTTTTT.